The present entry profiles one TCR beta chain with its context. This clonotype was picked up many times. The antigen it binds to is not known. One base away there is no much larger clone; base qualities are not given. These data come from a study of CXCR3 chemokines and chemotherapy response in bladder cancer (dated by TCRdb to about 2022). With respect to the entire study: Whether chemotherapy response in human bladder cancer was predicted by intratumoral CXCR3 chemokine system activity was examined in the study.

From the cysteine through the phenylalanine, the CDR3 covers 16 amino acids. Solely the CDR3 DNA is kept, with 48 bases framed from the first base. V lost 1 base and J lost 6 bases, and the count of bases not matched to a germline gene is 8. The germline V gene gives CDR1 as SGHTA and CDR2 as FQGNSA. Libraries came from PCR. Sequenced on an Illumina HiSeq 2500. TCRdb applied fastp at Q25 and MiXCR to the public reads, then kept only in-frame beta chains. Duplicate CDR3 protein sequences are folded into a single record with the most common DNA and genes. The sample profile shows nearly 9,000 distinct CDR3 sequences; 20% to 25% of them were found once. In total, the top ten clones hold 7% to 9.5% of the sample.

This chain is built from TRBV7-2 and TRBJ1-5; the junction holds 8 bases that match TRBD1. Sampling took place from a patient whose treatment included neoadjuvant chemotherapy. This receptor was obtained from a human donor with bladder cancer that did not respond to neoadjuvant chemotherapy. The encoded CDR3 is CASSLDPGGTGQPQHF. The nucleotide sequence is TGTGCCAGCAGCTTAGATCCAGGGGGCACCGGTCAGCCCCAGCATTTT.